Listed here are 9 T cell receptor beta chains from one sample, sequenced in a study of blood T cell repertoires in COVID-19. Assay: immunoSEQ multiplex PCR; the TCRdb copy retains only in-frame clones and omits some. Of about 210,000 clones listed, approximately 78% are singletons. The sample comprised peripheral blood. The receptors derive from a woman aged 40 to 49 with acute or convalescent COVID-19.

This sequence joins TRBV6-5 and TRBJ1-2; D is unresolved. CDR3 length: 13 amino acids. Trimming pared 0 bases from V and 7 bases from J, leaving 9 bases between. Germline CDR1 reads MNHEY; CDR2 reads SVGAGI. The CDR3 reads CASSYSSLGGYTF. The CDR3 DNA follows: TGTGCCAGCAGTTACTCGAGCCTCGGTGGCTACACCTTC.

This chain links TRBV30 with TRBJ1-2; D remains ambiguous. The CDR3 is 14 residues long. The germline gives CDR1 GTSNPN, CDR2 SVGIG (reference sequence). V lost 0 bases, J lost 0 bases, and 8 bases lay in between. The CDR3, as DNA: TGTGCCTGGAGTGTATTCCCTTCTAACTATGGCTACACCTTC. Protein product: CAWSVFPSNYGYTF.

V and J are TRBV7-9 and TRBJ2-7; 7 bases are shared with TRBD1. Germline V gives CDR1 SEHNR, CDR2 FQNEAQ (reference sequence). CDR3 length: 14 amino acids. The trim removed 4 bases at V and 4 bases at J, leaving 7 bases unmatched. The CDR3 spells CASSSQGVVYEQYF. CDR3 DNA: TGTGCCAGCAGCTCCCAGGGGGTAGTATACGAGCAGTACTTC.

The V gene is TRBV11-3, the J gene TRBJ2-4; TRBD2 matches 10 bases. The CDR3 spans 19 residues. V lost 2 bases to trimming and J lost 0 bases; unmatched junction nucleotides: 10. The germline gives CDR1 SGHNT, CDR2 YENEEA. CDR3 nucleotide sequence: TGTGCCAGCAGCTTAAATCAGCGGGGGGGTCAGCGAGCCAAAAACATTCAGTACTTC. It codes for CASSLNQRGGQRAKNIQYF.

This chain links TRBV7-6 with TRBJ2-5; 8 positions match TRBD1. Losses at the gene ends were 6 bases for V and 5 bases for J; bases not matched to a gene: 8. This CDR3 region has 14 residues. Germline V gives CDR1 SGHVS, CDR2 FNYEAQ. The CDR3 loop is CASSSTGGWETQYF. The CDR3 bases are TGTGCCAGCAGTTCCACAGGGGGTTGGGAGACCCAGTACTTC.

J is TRBJ1-1 and V is TRBV6-5; D possibly corresponds to TRBD1 (5 bases). In germline, CDR1 is MNHEY, CDR2 SVGAGI. This CDR3 region has 12 residues. The germline V and J ends were trimmed by 8 bases and 1 base, with 8 bases remaining between them. CDR3 in amino acids: CASAGQNTEAFF. Here the CDR3 DNA reads TGTGCCAGCGCGGGGCAGAACACTGAAGCTTTCTTT.

The chain employs TRBV6-1 and TRBJ1-4; D unclear. Germline assignment: CDR1 MNHNS and CDR2 SASEGT. The V and J ends lost 2 bases and 11 bases respectively, with 9 bases between them. This CDR3 spans 12 amino acids. This CDR3 reads CASSENSGKLFF. CDR3 nucleotide sequence: TGTGCCAGCAGTGAAAACTCCGGTAAACTGTTTTTT.

The chain recombines TRBV5-1 with TRBJ2-7, with D possibly TRBD2 on 6 matching bases. The CDR3 sequence is 15 residues long. Germline V CDR1 and CDR2: SGHRS, YFSETQ. Trimming left V 0 bases short and J 2 bases short, with 12 bases between. The CDR3 sequence: CASSLDLALTYEQYF. In nucleotides, the CDR3 is TGCGCCAGCAGCTTGGACCTAGCGCTTACCTACGAGCAGTACTTC.

CDR3 residues: CATSRDLSSGNTIYF. The CDR3 bases are TGTGCCACCAGCAGAGATCTAAGCTCTGGAAACACCATATATTTT. The chain recombines TRBV15 with TRBJ1-3, with unresolved D. This CDR3 is built from 15 residues. The V gene's germline CDR1 is LNHNV and CDR2 YYDKDF (reference sequence). Trimming removed 0 bases from V and 0 bases from J, with 6 bases in between.